This TCR beta chain was identified during a study of T cells expressing NK-cell markers. Study overall: Each TCR beta repertoire originated in sorted T cells that were CD3+CD56+NKG2C+, CD3+CD56+NKG2C- or CD3+CD56-NKG2C+. General observations from the study: Six of the donors carried dominant NKG2C+ clonotypes that took up about 1.0-7.5% of their CD8+ T cells.

About this clonotype: The antigen is unknown.

CDR3 size: 13 residues. Researchers built TCR beta cDNA using 5'RACE template switching with UMIs. TCRdb derives one entry per CDR3 protein from the 5' RACE reads, leaving out DNA. Its clone listing holds 400,000 to 450,000 distinct CDR3 sequences. The chain employs TRBV12-3 or TRBV12-4 and TRBJ1-1. The sequenced sample was blood T cells: a sorted CD56 or NKG2C T cell subset, CD4+ or CD8+ T cells, or bulk PBMC T cells (not recorded which). This receptor was identified in a woman aged 18 to 69 in good health. The CDR3 reads CASARILNTEAFF.